This TCR beta chain was documented in a study of shared clonotypes between healthy human individuals. Whole-study findings and limits: Rarefaction showed sorted-subset sequencing was incomplete despite large depth. The naive CD4 repertoires of several donors were compared, and roughly 5% of clonotypes were shared.

A word on this clone: Antigen: not known.

Naive CD8 cells lacked CD45RO, underwent positive selection for CCR7 and left out terminally differentiated effector memory CD45RA+ cells. Germline V CDR1 and CDR2: LNHDA, SQIVND (reference sequence). CDR3 length equals 15 residues. Trimming took off 3 bases at V and 9 bases at J, with 18 bases between the two ends. The authors ran the assay at deep level. TCRdb's table, derived via immunoSEQ multiplex PCR, lists solely in-frame clones and lacks some. The profile shows hundreds of thousands of clones, approximately 96% of them singletons. The TCR was taken from a woman aged 30 to 39 in good health. The sample comprised naive CD8+ T cells sorted from blood. The chain has TRBV19 and TRBJ1-5, with unresolved D. The CDR3 sequence is CASSMAGRLRRPQHF. DNA for the CDR3: TGTGCCAGTAGTATGGCAGGAAGGTTAAGACGGCCCCAGCATTTT.